Listed below are T cell receptor beta chains from one sample, sequenced in a study of shared clonotypes between healthy human individuals. The method was immunoSEQ multiplex PCR; TCRdb's version includes in-frame clones alone and lacks a portion of them. Counted here are more than 550,000 clones, 55% to 75% occurring once; the ten biggest clones make up approximately 1.8%. The specimen sequenced was memory CD4+ T cells sorted from blood. The receptors were sampled from a woman aged 25 to 39 in good health. CDR3s include the opening cysteine and the closing phenylalanine or tryptophan. D genes are given only for firm matches. Some rows mark clone size as missing; the rest say once, few, many or name a class of expanded clone.

cdr3_nt cdr3_aa v_call clone_size j_call d_call
TGTGCCAGCAGCTCCAACAGGGCCGGTAACTATGGCTACACCTTC CASSSNRAGNYGYTF TRBV11-2 . TRBJ1-2 .
TGTGCCAGCAGTTTAACCCCAGGACTAGCGGTCTACGAGCAGTACTTC CASSLTPGLAVYEQYF TRBV28 once TRBJ2-7 TRBD2
TGTGCCAGCAGCCCGGGTCGGACAGATACGCAGTATTTT CASSPGRTDTQYF TRBV5-4 . TRBJ2-3 .
TGTGCCAGTGAAGGACAGGGTTATCAGCCCCAGCATTTT CASEGQGYQPQHF TRBV19 once TRBJ1-5 TRBD1
TGTGCCAGCAGCTTAGCGTCCACGGCACAGACCAATGAGCAGTTCTTC CASSLASTAQTNEQFF TRBV7-6 . TRBJ2-1 .
TGTGCCAGCAGCCCCTCTGCCAGCACAGATACGCAGTATTTT CASSPSASTDTQYF TRBV7-7 once TRBJ2-3 .
TGTGCCAGCAGTTATTCTAGCGGGGGCTGGGGTGATACGCAGTATTTT CASSYSSGGWGDTQYF TRBV28 . TRBJ2-3 TRBD2
TGTGCCAGCAGCTTAGGGGCTAGCGGGTTCTACGAGCAGTACTTC CASSLGASGFYEQYF TRBV7-9 . TRBJ2-7 TRBD2
TGTGCCAGCACTAGGGGACAGCCCGTTGGAAACACCATATATTTT CASTRGQPVGNTIYF TRBV28 . TRBJ1-3 TRBD1
TGTGCCAGCAGAAAACAAACAGATGGCTACACCTTC CASRKQTDGYTF TRBV2 few TRBJ1-2 .
TGCGCCAGCAGCCGCTGGGGGGGGGCCAACGTCCTGACTTTC CASSRWGGANVLTF TRBV5-1 . TRBJ2-6 .
TGTGCCAGCAGCTCCCTTAGCGGGAGGGGCCAAGAGACCCAGTACTTC CASSSLSGRGQETQYF TRBV16 . TRBJ2-5 TRBD2
TGTGCCAGCAGTCCCGTCGAGGGACACAGAGGGACCCAGTACTTC CASSPVEGHRGTQYF TRBV6-5 . TRBJ2-5 .
TGTGCCAGCAGCTCGATGTGGCGGGAGCAGTTCTTC CASSSMWREQFF TRBV11-2 few TRBJ2-1 .
TGTGCCTTATCACCGGGTTTTGGTCATGGACAGCCCCAGCATTTT CALSPGFGHGQPQHF TRBV30 . TRBJ1-5 .
TGTGCCATCAGTGCTGGGACAGGAGGGCATCAGCCCCAGCATTTT CAISAGTGGHQPQHF TRBV10-3 . TRBJ1-5 TRBD1
TGTGCCAGCAGTTCGCTGGGTCGCGGAGATACGCAGTATTTT CASSSLGRGDTQYF TRBV11-3 . TRBJ2-3 .
TGTGCCAGCACTCCTTGGCTAGAGACCTACGAGCAGTACTTC CASTPWLETYEQYF TRBV2 few TRBJ2-7 .
TGCGCCAGCAGGACACTAGCGGGTCCCTGGGATCCCCACGCTCCTACAGACGTGCAGTACTTC CASRTLAGPWDPHAPTDVQYF TRBV4-1 once TRBJ2-7 TRBD2
TGTGCCAGCAGCTACGACAGGGACTATGGCTACACCTTC CASSYDRDYGYTF TRBV11-2 . TRBJ1-2 TRBD1
TGTGCCAGCAGCACAGGACTAGATATAAATGAGCAGTTCTTC CASSTGLDINEQFF TRBV28 . TRBJ2-1 TRBD2
TGTGCCAGCAGTTCCCCCCGTGGGGGGACGAATGAAAAACTGTTTTTT CASSSPRGGTNEKLFF TRBV28 . TRBJ1-4 .